This T cell receptor beta chain was obtained from a study of regulatory T cells in long-lasting Graves disease. Germline-derived CDR1 and CDR2 are SGHAT and FQNNGV. V gave up 5 bases and J gave up 0 bases; unmatched junction bases: 5. This CDR3 is built from 16 residues. Assembly of TCR beta libraries relied on iRepertoire HTBI primers together with Arm-PCR of CDR3 regions. TCRdb reanalysed the multiplex PCR reads using MiXCR and keeps one entry per CDR3 protein. The table records roughly 500,000 distinct CDR3 sequences, approximately 14% of them present only once. About this clonotype itself: A read error may be the cause here, since a much bigger clone is one base away. This likely comes from a read error, as the CDR3 has no conserved phenylalanine or tryptophan at its end.

Time point given: newly diagnosed GD, antithyroid drugs for less than 3 months. The TCR library was made from RNA extracted from PBMCs. This same sample was also part of a study on T cells in Graves' hyperthyroidism and ophthalmopathy. As that study records: RT-PCR in the first round (using the HTBI primer set) targeted the TCR CDR3. Blood samples included most of the expanded thyroid clonotypes exceeding 0.001.

Material: peripheral blood mononuclear cells (PBMCs), obtained at new diagnosis, from a patient treated with antithyroid drugs. The clonotype originates from a woman between 50 and 59 years old with Graves disease. This chain uses TRBV11-2 with TRBJ2-7, with 12 positions matching TRBD2. The chain's CDR3 is CASSTWTSGDSYEQYS. The CDR3 coding sequence is TGTGCCAGCAGCACGTGGACTAGCGGGGACTCCTACGAGCAGTACTCC.